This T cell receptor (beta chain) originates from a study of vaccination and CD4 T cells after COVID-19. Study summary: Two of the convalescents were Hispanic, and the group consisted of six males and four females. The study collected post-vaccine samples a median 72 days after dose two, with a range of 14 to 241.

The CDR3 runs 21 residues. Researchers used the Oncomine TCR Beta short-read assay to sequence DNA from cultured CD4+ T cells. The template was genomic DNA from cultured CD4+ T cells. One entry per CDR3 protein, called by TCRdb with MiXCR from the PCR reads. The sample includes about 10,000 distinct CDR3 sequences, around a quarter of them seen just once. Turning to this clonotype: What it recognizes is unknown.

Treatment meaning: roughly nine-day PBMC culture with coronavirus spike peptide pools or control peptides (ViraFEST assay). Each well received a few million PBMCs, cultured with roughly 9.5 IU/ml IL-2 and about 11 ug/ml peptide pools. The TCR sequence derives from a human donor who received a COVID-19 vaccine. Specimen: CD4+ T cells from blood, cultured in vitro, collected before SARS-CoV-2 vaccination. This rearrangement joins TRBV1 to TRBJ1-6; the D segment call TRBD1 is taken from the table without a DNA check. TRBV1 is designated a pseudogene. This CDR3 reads CTSSLKRKQGAKVSYNSPLHF. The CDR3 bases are TGCACCAGCAGCCTTAAGAGGAAACAGGGGGCGAAGGTGTCTTATAATTCACCCCTCCACTTT.